The 21 T cell receptor beta chains given below trace back to one sample, sequenced in a study of PD-L1 blockade in urothelial cancer. The protocol was immunoSEQ multiplex PCR, while the TCRdb copy is restricted to in-frame clones and leaves out a portion. The sample has roughly 84,000 clones, 82% seen once. Sequencing used PBMCs, obtained around atezolizumab (anti-PD-L1) treatment. Source of these receptors: a man between 65 and 85 years old with urothelial cancer.

V is TRBV4-1 and J is TRBJ2-1; TRBD2 matches at 7 bases. The V and J ends lost 0 bases and 1 base, in that order; junction bases with no gene match: 3. This CDR3 contains 16 residues. Germline loops: CDR1 MGHRA, CDR2 YSYEKL. CDR3: CASSQETSVSYNEQFF. CDR3 bases: TGCGCCAGCAGCCAAGAAACTAGCGTGTCCTACAATGAGCAGTTCTTC.

V gene TRBV5-4 combines with J gene TRBJ1-4, with a possible D match to TRBD1 (6 bases). The CDR3 sequence is 14 residues long. The V and J ends lost 3 bases and 5 bases respectively, with 11 bases between them. The germline gives CDR1 SGHNT, CDR2 YYREEE (reference sequence). The CDR3 protein is CASSSGTRNEKLFF. CDR3 bases: TGTGCCAGCAGCTCCGGGACAAGGAATGAAAAACTGTTTTTT.

The rearrangement links TRBV28 to TRBJ2-7; TRBD2 is a possible D gene (5 bases). Per germline, CDR1 MDHEN and CDR2 SYDVKM. The V end was cut by 5 bases, the J end by 2 bases, with 16 bases between. The CDR3 has 15 residues. In nucleotides, the CDR3 is TGTGCCAGCAGTCAAGCGGCAGCCAACGCCTACGAGCAGTACTTC. It is translated as CASSQAAANAYEQYF.

The chain carries TRBV7-9 and TRBJ2-2, with a possible D match to TRBD1 (6 bases). Germline V gene lookup returns CDR1 SEHNR and CDR2 FQNEAQ (reference sequence). V dropped 5 bases and J dropped 4 bases, with 14 bases sitting between them. The CDR3 has 15 amino acids. CDR3 bases: TGTGCCAGCAGCGCCAGGACAGAAAGCACCGGGGAGCTGTTTTTT. Residues: CASSARTESTGELFF.

The V call is TRBV10-3, the J call TRBJ1-2; 9 positions agree with TRBD1. CDR1 and CDR2 (germline): ENHRY, SYGVKD. The CDR3 totals 15 residues. V lost 4 bases, J lost 2 bases, and 5 bases stayed unmatched. The CDR3 sequence: CAISGGQGGNYGYTF. For the CDR3, the DNA is TGTGCCATCAGTGGGGGACAGGGAGGGAACTATGGCTACACCTTC.

The gene calls are TRBV5-1 and TRBJ2-1; 10 bases fit TRBD2. Germline-derived CDR1 and CDR2 are SGHRS and YFSETQ. V was pared by 3 bases and J by 2 bases, with 8 bases of the junction left unmatched. CDR3 length equals 17 residues. CDR3 DNA: TGCGCCAGCAGCTACCCGAGCGGGAGGGTGACCTACAATGAGCAGTTCTTC. Translated: CASSYPSGRVTYNEQFF.

J is TRBJ2-7 and V is TRBV10-2, with a possible D match to TRBD2 (5 bases). The CDR3 is 13 amino acids. Trimming removed 7 bases at V and 0 bases at J, with 10 bases between. Per germline, CDR1 WSHSY and CDR2 SAAADI. CDR3 loop: CASTDGLSYEQYF. In nucleotides, the CDR3 is TGCGCCAGCACTGACGGACTCTCCTACGAGCAGTACTTC.

The sample holds a few counts of this clone. The genes are TRBV12-5 and TRBJ2-1, with 13 positions matching TRBD2. CDR1 is LGHNT, CDR2 FRNRAP, per germline. V shed 3 bases and J 0 bases; nucleotides not matched to a gene: 11. The CDR3 has 20 amino acids. CDR3: CASGLTLGLAGASSYNEQFF. The DNA of the CDR3 is TGTGCTAGTGGTTTAACCCTTGGACTAGCGGGAGCGAGCTCCTACAATGAGCAGTTCTTC.

The V and J genes are TRBV19 and TRBJ1-4; D may be TRBD1 (5 bases). The V end lost 3 bases, the J end lost 7 bases, and 15 bases lay between the germline ends. Per the germline V gene, CDR1 is LNHDA and CDR2 is SQIVND (reference sequence). This CDR3 is built from 15 residues. The CDR3 nucleotides are TGTGCCAGTAGTATTGCGGGTGGGAGGGGTGAAAAACTGTTTTTT. Translating it yields CASSIAGGRGEKLFF.

The V call is TRBV7-3, the J call TRBJ2-3, with 8 bases matching TRBD2. The CDR3 length is 16 residues. Germline V gene sequence: CDR1 SGHTA, CDR2 FQGTGA. The junction had 6 bases not matched to a gene; V was cut back by 2 bases and J by 2 bases. For the CDR3, the DNA is TGTGCCAGCAGCTTAGTCACTAGCGGAAACACAGATACGCAGTATTTT. Translation gives CASSLVTSGNTDTQYF.

This chain joins TRBV30 and TRBJ1-2, with a weak D call TRBD1 (5 bases). The CDR3 has 12 residues. CDR1 and CDR2 from the germline V gene are GTSNPN and SVGIG (reference sequence). With 2 bases removed from V and 12 bases from J, the gap between germline ends came to 16 bases. The chain's CDR3 is CAWSSGGVIDTF. The CDR3 nucleotides are TGTGCCTGGAGTTCTGGAGGGGTGATCGACACCTTC.

The chain links TRBV29-1 to TRBJ2-2; TRBD1 matches at 7 bases. The germline V gene has CDR1 SQVTM and CDR2 ANQGSEA. This CDR3 region has 14 residues. V lost 7 bases to trimming and J lost 1 base; unmatched junction nucleotides: 6. The CDR3 protein is CSASGTENTGELFF. CDR3 coding DNA: TGCAGCGCCTCCGGGACAGAGAACACCGGGGAGCTGTTTTTT.

V and J are TRBV27 and TRBJ1-1, with unresolved D. V was trimmed by 3 bases and J by 1 base, leaving 9 bases between them. CDR1 MNHEY and CDR2 SMNVEV come from the germline V gene (reference sequence). The CDR3 sequence is 14 residues long. The chain's CDR3 is CASSFSSQNTEAFF. CDR3 DNA: TGTGCCAGCAGTTTCTCAAGCCAGAACACTGAAGCTTTCTTT.

The genes are TRBV11-2 and TRBJ2-3, with 11 nucleotides matching TRBD2. Unmatched junction bases numbered 8, after V lost 6 bases and J lost 3 bases. The CDR3 loop spans 16 amino acids. Germline V lookup: CDR1 SGHAT, CDR2 FQNNGV. The CDR3 reads CASRATSGSGTDTQYF. CDR3 nucleotide sequence: TGTGCCAGCAGGGCTACTAGCGGGAGCGGAACAGATACGCAGTATTTT.

V is TRBV4-1 and J is TRBJ2-5; D perhaps matches TRBD2 (5 bases). The germline CDR1 and CDR2 sequences are MGHRA and YSYEKL. Trimming removed 5 bases at V and 7 bases at J, with 20 bases between. The CDR3 runs 15 residues. CDR3 in DNA: TGCGCCAGCAGCGGAGATCGGGTCCCAGAGGGGACCCAGTACTTC. Translated: CASSGDRVPEGTQYF.

The table lists this clone with a count of one. CDR3 loop: CASSLEGMGVAGGETQYF. The CDR3 region has the DNA TGTGCCAGCAGCTTAGAGGGCATGGGCGTTGCGGGGGGGGAGACCCAGTACTTC. The chain combines TRBV7-6 with TRBJ2-5; TRBD2 aligns across 9 bases. Looked up from germline, CDR1 is SGHVS and CDR2 is FNYEAQ. The CDR3 is 18 amino acids. J was trimmed by 5 bases and V by 1 base; bases with no gene match: 14.

This clone was observed once. J is TRBJ2-5 and V is TRBV27; possible D gene TRBD2, 5 bases. Trimming took 10 bases from V and 5 from J, leaving 14 bases between them. The CDR3 extends over 12 amino acids. CDR1 and CDR2 (germline): MNHEY, SMNVEV (reference sequence). CDR3 sequence reads: CATGDPGETQYF. The CDR3 coding sequence is TGTGCCACTGGGGATCCGGGGGAGACCCAGTACTTC.

This clone has just one count. The chain joins TRBV7-9 to TRBJ1-4, with D tentatively TRBD1 (5 bases). There are 12 residues in the CDR3. The V gene's germline CDR1 is SEHNR and CDR2 FQNEAQ (reference sequence). The V end lost 2 bases, the J end lost 7 bases, and 5 bases lay between the germline ends. The CDR3 protein is CASSLRGEKLFF. CDR3 DNA: TGTGCCAGCAGCTTAAGGGGTGAAAAACTGTTTTTT.

The gene calls are TRBV19 and TRBJ1-5, with D unclear. CDR1 LNHDA and CDR2 SQIVND come from the germline V gene (reference sequence). The ends were cut back, 7 bases at V and 3 bases at J, with 13 bases in the middle. The CDR3 has 14 amino acids. As DNA, the CDR3 is TGTGCCAGTAAAGAGGGCGGTGTCAATCAGCCCCAGCATTTT. Its translation is CASKEGGVNQPQHF.

The chain employs TRBV2 and TRBJ2-3; 10 positions agree with TRBD2. This CDR3 spans 15 amino acids. The V gene's germline CDR1 is SNHLY and CDR2 FYNNEI. The junction had 5 bases not matched to a gene; V was cut back by 2 bases and J by 6 bases. The CDR3 region is CASSELRTSGDTQYF. The CDR3 DNA reads TGTGCCAGCAGTGAACTTCGGACTAGCGGTGATACGCAGTATTTT. The complete variable domain, with remaining parts taken from reference TRBV2 and TRBJ2-3, reads EPEVTQTPSHQVTQMGQEVILRCVPISNHLYFYWYRQILGQKVEFLVSFYNNEISEKSEIFDDQFSVERPDGSNFTLKIRSTKLEDSAMYFCASSELRTSGDTQYFGPGTRLTVL.

This clone occurred a few times. This chain links TRBV4-1 with TRBJ1-2, with D perhaps matching TRBD1 (5 bases). The V gene's germline CDR1 is MGHRA and CDR2 YSYEKL. Deletions cut 6 bases from V and 6 bases from J, with 20 bases between. CDR3 length equals 15 residues. CDR3 coding DNA: TGCGCCAGCAGTCGGACCCATACAGGATCGGATGGCTACACCTTC. Translation gives CASSRTHTGSDGYTF.